A selection of T cell receptor beta chains follows, all from one sample in a study of cytomegalovirus exposure and HLA in healthy donors. Method: immunoSEQ multiplex PCR; TCRdb's copy keeps in-frame clones and lacks some. Its clone listing holds under 200,000 clones. The specimen sequenced was PBMCs. Source of these receptors: a man aged 30 to 39 in good health and CMV-seronegative. CDR3s include the opening cysteine and the closing phenylalanine or tryptophan. D genes are given only for firm matches.

- | TRBV11-3 | CASSPKRGALSYEQYF
- | TRBV6-1 | CASSDFQRAGGLGEQYF
- | TRBV7-2 | CASSPFTEAFF
TRBD2 | TRBV5-1 | CASSLGGGSNNEQFF
TRBD2 | TRBV9 | CASSAAAGVSSYEQYF
TRBD1 | TRBV28 | CASSPRDRQYSNQPQHF
TRBD2 | TRBV7-3 | CASSKPGLAANEQFF
TRBD2 | TRBV5-1 | CASSPGTSGTRISKFSTDTQYF
- | TRBV28 | CASSEPVEPPSPLHF
- | TRBV10-2 | CASSESRRAYEQYF
TRBD2 | TRBV2 | CASRLAGGPYGYNEQFF
TRBD1 | TRBV7-9 | CASRAGQGVDTQYF
- | TRBV11-3 | CASSAGLRETQYF
TRBD2 | TRBV7-9 | CASSPSGTTLTDTQYF
TRBD1 | TRBV6-5 | CASSYSLGQGQETQYF
- | TRBV11-3 | CASSFTSDTEAFF
- | TRBV27 | CASSITSSNQPQHF
TRBD2 | TRBV9 | CASSAGTSIGTDTQYF
TRBD1 | TRBV7-9 | CASSFLASRTGGSGELFF
- | TRBV29-1 | CSVVKQGMNEQYF
TRBD1 | TRBV6-1 | CASSDDRGGEAQHF
- | TRBV30 | CAWSTTGTDQPQHF
TRBD1 | TRBV7-9 | CASSKDRDGDKNIQYF